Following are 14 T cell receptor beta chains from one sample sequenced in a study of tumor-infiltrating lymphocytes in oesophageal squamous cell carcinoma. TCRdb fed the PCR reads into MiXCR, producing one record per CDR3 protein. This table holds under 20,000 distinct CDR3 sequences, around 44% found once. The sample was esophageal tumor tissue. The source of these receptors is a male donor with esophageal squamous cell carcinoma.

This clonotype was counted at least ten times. The DNA of the CDR3 is TGTGCCAGCAGTGAACTAGCGGGAACTGGTACAGATACGCAGTATTTT. Protein product: CASSELAGTGTDTQYF. The chain employs TRBV2 and TRBJ2-3; 9 positions agree with TRBD2. Trimming removed 2 bases from V and 3 bases from J; junction bases left unmatched: 6. The CDR3 runs 16 residues. Germline CDR1 and CDR2: SNHLY and FYNNEI. The whole variable domain, filled in from reference TRBV2 and TRBJ2-3, reads EPEVTQTPSHQVTQMGQEVILRCVPISNHLYFYWYRQILGQKVEFLVSFYNNEISEKSEIFDDQFSVERPDGSNFTLKIRSTKLEDSAMYFCASSELAGTGTDTQYFGPGTRLTVL.

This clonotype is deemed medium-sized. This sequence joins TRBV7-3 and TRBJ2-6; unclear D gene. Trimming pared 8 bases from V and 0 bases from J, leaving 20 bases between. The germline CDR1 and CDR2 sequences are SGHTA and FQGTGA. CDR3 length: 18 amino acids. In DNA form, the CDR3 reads TGTGCCAGCGGGAAAGCTGGAAATATCGGCTCTGGGGCCAACGTCCTGACTTTC. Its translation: CASGKAGNIGSGANVLTF.

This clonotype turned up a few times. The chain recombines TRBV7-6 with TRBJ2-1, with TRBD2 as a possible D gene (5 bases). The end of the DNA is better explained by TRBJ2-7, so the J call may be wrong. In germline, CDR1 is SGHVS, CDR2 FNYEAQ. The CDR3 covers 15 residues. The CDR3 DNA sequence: TGTGCCAGCAGCTTAGTTCCGGGGAGTTCCTACGAGCAGTACTTC. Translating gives CASSLVPGSSYEQYF.

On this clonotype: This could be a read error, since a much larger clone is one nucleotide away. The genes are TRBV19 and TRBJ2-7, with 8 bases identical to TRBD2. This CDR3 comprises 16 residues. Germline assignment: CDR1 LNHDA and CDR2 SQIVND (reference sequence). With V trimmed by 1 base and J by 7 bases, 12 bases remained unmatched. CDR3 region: CASSIALAGSYNEQYF. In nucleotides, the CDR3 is TGTGCCAGTAGTATAGCCTTAGCGGGGTCCTACAATGAGCAGTACTTC.

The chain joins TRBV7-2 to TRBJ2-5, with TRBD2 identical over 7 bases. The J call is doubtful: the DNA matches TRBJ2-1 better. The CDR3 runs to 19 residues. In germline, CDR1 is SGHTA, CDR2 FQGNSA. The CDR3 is CASSFDGLWAGEPYNEQFF. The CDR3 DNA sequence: TGTGCCAGCAGCTTCGACGGCCTCTGGGCGGGAGAACCCTACAATGAGCAGTTCTTC.

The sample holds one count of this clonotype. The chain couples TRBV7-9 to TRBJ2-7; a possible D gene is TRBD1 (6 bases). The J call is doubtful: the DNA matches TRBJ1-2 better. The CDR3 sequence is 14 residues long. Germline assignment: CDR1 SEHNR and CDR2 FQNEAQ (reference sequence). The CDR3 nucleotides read TGTGCCAGCAGGGCTGGACAGACTAACTATGGCTACACCTTC. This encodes CASRAGQTNYGYTF.

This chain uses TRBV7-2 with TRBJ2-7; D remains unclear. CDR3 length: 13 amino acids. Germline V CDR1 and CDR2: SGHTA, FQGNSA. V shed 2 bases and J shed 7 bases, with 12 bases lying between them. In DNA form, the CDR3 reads TGTGCCAGCAGCTTATATGGGCCTCGGGAGCAGTACTTC. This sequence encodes CASSLYGPREQYF.

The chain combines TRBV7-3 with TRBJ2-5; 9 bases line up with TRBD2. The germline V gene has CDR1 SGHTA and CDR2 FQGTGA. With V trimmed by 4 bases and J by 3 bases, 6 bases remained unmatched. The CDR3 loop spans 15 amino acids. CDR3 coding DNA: TGTGCCAGCAGCTATCTAGCGGGGACTAAAGAGACCCAGTACTTC. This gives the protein CASSYLAGTKETQYF.

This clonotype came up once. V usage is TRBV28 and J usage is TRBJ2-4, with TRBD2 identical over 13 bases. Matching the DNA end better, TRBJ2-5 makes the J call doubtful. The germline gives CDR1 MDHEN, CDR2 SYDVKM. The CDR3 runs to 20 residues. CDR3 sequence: CASSSPFPGLAGEFQETQYF. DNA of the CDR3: TGTGCCAGCAGTTCCCCCTTCCCCGGACTAGCGGGGGAATTCCAAGAGACCCAGTACTTC.

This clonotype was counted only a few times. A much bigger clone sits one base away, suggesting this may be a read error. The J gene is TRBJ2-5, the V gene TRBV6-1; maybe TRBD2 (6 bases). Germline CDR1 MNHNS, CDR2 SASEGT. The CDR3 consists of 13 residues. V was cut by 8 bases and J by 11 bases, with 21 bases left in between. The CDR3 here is CASRGIVRNEQYF. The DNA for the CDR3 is TGTGCCAGCCGCGGGATAGTACGCAATGAGCAGTACTTC.

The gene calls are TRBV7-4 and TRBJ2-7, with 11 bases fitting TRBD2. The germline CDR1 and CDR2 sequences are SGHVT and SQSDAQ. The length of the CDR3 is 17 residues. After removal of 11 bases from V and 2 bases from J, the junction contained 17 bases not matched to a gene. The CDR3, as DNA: TGTGCCTACGCGGGAGGGCTAGCGGGAGGCTCGGCCTACGAGCAGTACTTC. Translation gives CAYAGGLAGGSAYEQYF.

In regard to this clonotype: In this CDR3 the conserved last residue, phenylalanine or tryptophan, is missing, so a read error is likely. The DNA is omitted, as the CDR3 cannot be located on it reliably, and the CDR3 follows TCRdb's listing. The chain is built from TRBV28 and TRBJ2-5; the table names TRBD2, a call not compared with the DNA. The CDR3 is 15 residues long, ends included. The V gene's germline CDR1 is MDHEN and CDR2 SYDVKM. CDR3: CATYSRETYGYTFGS.

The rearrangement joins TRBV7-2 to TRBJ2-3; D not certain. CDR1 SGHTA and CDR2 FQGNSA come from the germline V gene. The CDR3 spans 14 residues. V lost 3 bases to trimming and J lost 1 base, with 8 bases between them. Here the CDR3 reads CASSFVLGTDTQYF. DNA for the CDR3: TGTGCCAGCAGCTTTGTACTTGGCACAGATACGCAGTATTTT. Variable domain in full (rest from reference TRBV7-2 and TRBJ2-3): GAGVSQSPSNKVTEKGKDVELRCDPISGHTALYWYRQSLGQGLEFLIYFQGNSAPDKSGLPSDRFSAERTGGSVSTLTIQRTQQEDSAVYLCASSFVLGTDTQYFGPGTRLTVL.

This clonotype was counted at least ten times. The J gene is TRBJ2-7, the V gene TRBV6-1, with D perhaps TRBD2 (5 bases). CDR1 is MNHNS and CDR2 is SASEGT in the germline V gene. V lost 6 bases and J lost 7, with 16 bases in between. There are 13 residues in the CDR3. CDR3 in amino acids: CASRYGSTGEQYF. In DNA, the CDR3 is TGTGCCAGCAGGTATGGCTCGACGGGAGAGCAGTACTTC.